What follows are 17 T cell receptor beta chains derived from one specimen sequenced in a study of T cell responses to AZD1222 COVID-19 vaccine. Assay: immunoSEQ multiplex PCR; the TCRdb copy retains only in-frame clones and omits some. The table lists around 87,000 clones, around 91% of them singletons. This material consisted of peripheral blood, taken 28 days after the second AZD1222 dose. The receptors come from an adult who received the AZD1222 COVID-19 vaccine.

This rearrangement joins TRBV30 to TRBJ1-1; possibly TRBD1 for D (5 bases). The CDR3 totals 13 residues. V was cut by 0 bases and J by 4 bases, with 9 bases left in between. Germline CDR1 and CDR2: GTSNPN and SVGIG (reference sequence). The CDR3 protein is CAWSVGGVTEAFF. DNA for the CDR3: TGTGCCTGGAGTGTGGGGGGGGTCACTGAAGCTTTCTTT.

J is TRBJ2-2 and V is TRBV10-1; 9 bases agree with TRBD2. Germline CDR1 is WNHNN and CDR2 is SYGVQD (reference sequence). V was clipped by 5 bases and J by 0 bases; unmatched bases: 7. The CDR3 is 17 residues long. This chain's CDR3 is CASSTGLAGSNTGELFF. In DNA, the CDR3 is TGCGCCAGCAGTACTGGGCTAGCGGGATCGAACACCGGGGAGCTGTTTTTT.

The V call is TRBV30, the J call TRBJ2-1; TRBD2 aligns across 8 bases. CDR1 and CDR2 (germline): GTSNPN, SVGIG (reference sequence). This CDR3 has 15 amino acids. Losses at the gene ends were 4 bases for V and 9 bases for J; bases not matched to a gene: 14. CDR3 bases: TGTGCCTGGAAGGAGCGGGAGCCCCCTCAGACTGAGCAGTTCTTC. This translates into CAWKEREPPQTEQFF.

V and J are TRBV2 and TRBJ2-4; 13 nucleotides agree with TRBD2. The CDR3 extends over 21 amino acids. V lost 2 bases to trimming and J lost 1 base; unmatched junction nucleotides: 14. CDR1 and CDR2 (germline): SNHLY, FYNNEI. The CDR3 DNA is TGTGCCAGCAGTGAATTCCCAAGATGGACTAGCGGGAGAAGTGCCAAAAACATTCAGTACTTC. This sequence encodes CASSEFPRWTSGRSAKNIQYF.

This clone was picked up a small number of times. The rearrangement joins TRBV5-5 to TRBJ1-1; 7 nucleotides match TRBD1. Trimming removed 2 bases from V and 2 bases from J; junction bases left unmatched: 3. This CDR3 region has 14 residues. Germline V gives CDR1 SGHKS, CDR2 YYEKEE (reference sequence). The CDR3 coding sequence is TGTGCCAGCAGCTTAAGACAGGGAAACACTGAAGCTTTCTTT. This translates into CASSLRQGNTEAFF.

This clone was seen a few times. J is TRBJ1-5 and V is TRBV6-5; the D gene is possibly TRBD1 (5 bases). The CDR3 has 13 amino acids. The V gene's germline CDR1 is MNHEY and CDR2 SVGAGI. V was cut by 2 bases and J by 3 bases, with 5 bases left in between. The CDR3 sequence is CASSYGHNQPQHF. The CDR3 DNA reads TGTGCCAGCAGTTACGGACACAATCAGCCCCAGCATTTT.

In this sample, this clone turned up a few times. The CDR3 loop is CASKRLASDEQYF. The CDR3 coding sequence is TGTGCCAGCAAGCGACTAGCAAGCGACGAGCAGTACTTC. The chain is built from TRBV14 and TRBJ2-7; TRBD2 aligns across 7 bases. Looked up from germline, CDR1 is SGHDN and CDR2 is FVKESK. V was pared by 7 bases and J by 5 bases, with 8 bases of the junction left unmatched. CDR3 length equals 13 residues.

V usage is TRBV7-6 and J usage is TRBJ2-7; the match to TRBD1 covers 9 bases. The germline V gene has CDR1 SGHVS and CDR2 FNYEAQ. CDR3 size: 18 residues. Unmatched junction bases numbered 19, after V lost 5 bases and J lost 5 bases. The CDR3 region has the DNA TGTGCCAGCAGCCCTTCGCCGGGGGACAGGGTCAGGGTCAACGAGCAGTACTTC. Its protein product is CASSPSPGDRVRVNEQYF.

The CDR3 spells CASSYSGQGVNGYTF. CDR3 nucleotides: TGTGCCAGCAGTTACTCCGGACAGGGGGTGAATGGCTACACCTTC. This chain links TRBV6-5 with TRBJ1-2; TRBD1 agrees at 10 bases. The germline V gene has CDR1 MNHEY and CDR2 SVGAGI. The CDR3 has 15 amino acids. V was pared by 0 bases and J by 6 bases, with 4 bases of the junction left unmatched.

This clone was seen a single time. The chain combines TRBV5-1 with TRBJ1-6, with 7 bases fitting TRBD1. Trimming removed 0 bases from V and 14 bases from J; junction bases left unmatched: 8. The CDR3 contains 14 residues. In germline, CDR1 is SGHRS, CDR2 YFSETQ. CDR3 protein: CASSLGTGVNTLHF. DNA for the CDR3: TGCGCCAGCAGCTTGGGTACAGGGGTTAATACCCTCCACTTT.

This chain connects TRBV7-9 to TRBJ1-5, with unresolved D. CDR3 length: 13 residues. Germline CDR1 and CDR2: SEHNR and FQNEAQ (reference sequence). Trimming pared 5 bases from V and 4 bases from J, leaving 9 bases between. The CDR3 loop is CASSTDGNQPQHF. CDR3 nucleotides: TGTGCCAGCAGCACAGACGGAAATCAGCCCCAGCATTTT.

The chain employs TRBV7-9 and TRBJ1-6; D is unclear. V was clipped by 2 bases and J by 0 bases, with 11 bases between them. CDR3 length: 17 amino acids. Germline V gives CDR1 SEHNR, CDR2 FQNEAQ (reference sequence). CDR3: CASSLFGASSYNSPLHF. The CDR3 DNA follows: TGTGCCAGCAGCTTATTTGGTGCAAGCTCCTATAATTCACCCCTCCACTTT.

About this clone itself: Other nucleotide sequences from this sample produce the same CDR3. The chain joins TRBV6-5 to TRBJ1-2; D unclear. The CDR3 is 12 residues long. Trimming pared 0 bases from V and 6 bases from J, leaving 5 bases between. The germline V gene has CDR1 MNHEY and CDR2 SVGAGI. The CDR3: CASSYSGHGYTF. The CDR3, as DNA: TGTGCCAGCAGTTACTCCGGGCATGGCTACACCTTC.

The CDR3 bases are TGCGCCAGCAGCTTGGAAGTCGCCGACAATGAGCAGTTCTTC. Amino acid sequence: CASSLEVADNEQFF. The rearrangement uses TRBV5-1 and TRBJ2-1; D remains ambiguous. This CDR3 contains 14 residues. CDR1 and CDR2 from the germline V gene are SGHRS and YFSETQ. Trimming removed 0 bases at V and 5 bases at J, with 9 bases between.

The gene calls are TRBV24-1 and TRBJ2-1; perhaps D is TRBD1 or TRBD2 (6 bases each). V was cut by 3 bases and J by 8 bases, with 13 bases left in between. The CDR3 is made up of 14 amino acids. Germline V gene data show CDR1 as KGHDR and CDR2 as SFDVKD. Written as DNA, the CDR3 is TGTGCCACCAGTGATACAGGGAGGAGGCATGAGCAGTTCTTC. This encodes CATSDTGRRHEQFF.

This chain joins TRBV30 and TRBJ1-3, with a possible D match to TRBD1 (5 bases). V lost 1 base to trimming and J lost 0 bases, with 13 bases between them. Germline V gene lookup returns CDR1 GTSNPN and CDR2 SVGIG (reference sequence). The CDR3 is made up of 16 amino acids. CDR3 in DNA: TGTGCCTGGAGTGAACGGGACTTCTACTCTGGAAACACCATATATTTT. The encoded protein is CAWSERDFYSGNTIYF.

This chain links TRBV14 with TRBJ2-3, with D tentatively TRBD1 (6 bases). CDR3 length: 14 residues. V was pared by 0 bases and J by 9 bases, with 13 bases between. The V gene's germline CDR1 is SGHDN and CDR2 FVKESK. The CDR3 region has the DNA TGTGCCAGCAGCCAAGATCGGATTAGGGGGACGCAGTATTTT. As protein: CASSQDRIRGTQYF.